This T cell receptor (beta chain) was found in a study of T cells in Graves' hyperthyroidism and ophthalmopathy. Details on this clonotype: The target antigen is unknown. Given a much more abundant clone one base away, this may be a read error.

The patients, who ranged from 18 to 65 in age, presented with newly diagnosed hyperthyroidism lasting under 2 months. Patients were excluded because of uncontrolled infection, other autoimmune disease, pregnancy or lactation. The V end lost 8 bases, the J end lost 0 bases, and 14 bases lay between the germline ends. The CDR3 is 14 amino acids. Germline V gene data show CDR1 as SGHTA and CDR2 as FQGNSA. Researchers took RNA transcripts and amplified the TCR beta CDR3 regions from them. The primer set for the first-round RT-PCR of the TCR CDR3 was HTBI. MiXCR, applied by TCRdb to the multiplex PCR reads, yields one record per CDR3 protein. The data show 350,000 to 400,000 distinct CDR3 sequences, about a fifth seen once. Study-level points and caveats: Blood samples included most of the expanded thyroid clonotypes exceeding 0.001.

The chain combines TRBV7-2 with TRBJ2-7; D is possibly TRBD1 (6 bases). The TCR originated in a woman younger than 35 with Graves' hyperthyroidism. Sequences were obtained from blood. Written as DNA, the CDR3 is TGTGCCAGCGACCAATACAGGGACTCCTACGAGCAGTACTTC. It translates to CASDQYRDSYEQYF.